The 2 T cell receptor beta chains given below trace back to one sample, sequenced in a study of cytomegalovirus exposure and HLA in healthy donors. Researchers ran the PCR with 60 Vbeta and 13 Jbeta primers. Some clones are missing from TCRdb's copy, which holds only in-frame ones; the method was immunoSEQ multiplex PCR. Seen here are approximately 140,000 clones, roughly 80% observed once, and the top ten hold around 3.1%. Sequenced sample: PBMCs. The receptors were sampled from a female donor in good health and CMV-seronegative.

This clone was found once. V is TRBV29-1 and J is TRBJ1-2; D remains unclear. Trimming cost V 3 bases and J 8 bases, with 19 bases left between them. Germline CDR1 SQVTM, CDR2 ANQGSEA. The CDR3 is 14 residues long. The CDR3 here is CSVEAGSEIGGYTF. The CDR3 region has the DNA TGCAGCGTTGAGGCGGGCAGTGAGATAGGCGGCTACACCTTC.

This clone was seen a few times. V is TRBV10-3 and J is TRBJ1-1; D is undetermined. The germline V gene encodes CDR1 ENHRY and CDR2 SYGVKD. The CDR3 spans 12 residues. V dropped 10 bases and J dropped 1 base, with 10 bases sitting between them. The CDR3 coding sequence is TGTGCCAACGCGAATGGGAACACTGAAGCTTTCTTT. Its protein product is CANANGNTEAFF.